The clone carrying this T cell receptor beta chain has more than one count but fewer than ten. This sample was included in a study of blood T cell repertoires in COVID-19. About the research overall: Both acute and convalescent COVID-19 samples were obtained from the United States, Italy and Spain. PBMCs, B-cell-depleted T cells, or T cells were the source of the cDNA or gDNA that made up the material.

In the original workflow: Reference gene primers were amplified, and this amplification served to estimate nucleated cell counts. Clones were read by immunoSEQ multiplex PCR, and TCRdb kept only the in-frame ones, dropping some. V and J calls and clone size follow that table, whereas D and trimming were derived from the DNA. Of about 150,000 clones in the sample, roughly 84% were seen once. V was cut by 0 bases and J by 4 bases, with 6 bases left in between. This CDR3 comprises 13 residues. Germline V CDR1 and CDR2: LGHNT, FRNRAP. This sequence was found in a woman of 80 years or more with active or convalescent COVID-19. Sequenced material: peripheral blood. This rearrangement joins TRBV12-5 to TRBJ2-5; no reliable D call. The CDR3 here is CASGLVPGETQYF. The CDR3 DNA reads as TGTGCTAGTGGTTTGGTACCGGGAGAGACCCAGTACTTC.